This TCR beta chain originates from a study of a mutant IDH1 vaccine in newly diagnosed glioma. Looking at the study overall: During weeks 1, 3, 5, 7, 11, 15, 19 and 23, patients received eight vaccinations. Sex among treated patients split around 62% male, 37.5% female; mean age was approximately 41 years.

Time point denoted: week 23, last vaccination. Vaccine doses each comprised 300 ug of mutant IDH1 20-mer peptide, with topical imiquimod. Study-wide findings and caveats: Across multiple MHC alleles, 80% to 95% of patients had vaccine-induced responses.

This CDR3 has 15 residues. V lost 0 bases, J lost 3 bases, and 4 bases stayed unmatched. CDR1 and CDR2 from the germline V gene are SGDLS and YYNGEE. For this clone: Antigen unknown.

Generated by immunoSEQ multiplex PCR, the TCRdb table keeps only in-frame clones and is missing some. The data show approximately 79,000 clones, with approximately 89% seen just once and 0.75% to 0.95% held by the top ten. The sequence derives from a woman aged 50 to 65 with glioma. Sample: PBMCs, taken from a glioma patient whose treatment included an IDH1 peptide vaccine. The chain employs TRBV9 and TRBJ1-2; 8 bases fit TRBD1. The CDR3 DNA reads TGTGCCAGCAGCGTAGCGGCAGGGGGCGACTATGGCTACACCTTC. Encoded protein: CASSVAAGGDYGYTF.